The TCR beta chain described here comes from a study of cytomegalovirus exposure and HLA in healthy donors. Findings of the study overall: Clusters of TCRs from the first cohort tended to co-occur in the 130 or so validation repertoires (as a later analysis found). Rare TCR sequences predominated, though certain public TCRs were found in many donors.

In germline, CDR1 is SGHRS, CDR2 YFSETQ. Losses at the gene ends were 1 base for V and 1 base for J; bases not matched to a gene: 4. The CDR3 totals 16 residues. TCRdb's table, derived via immunoSEQ multiplex PCR, lists solely in-frame clones and lacks some. The data contain some 120,000 clones, roughly nine tenths of them singletons. Turning to this clone: What it binds is not known.

Sequencing was performed on PBMCs. The clonotype was recovered from a young woman in good health and CMV-seronegative. The chain recombines TRBV5-1 with TRBJ2-5; 10 nucleotides align to TRBD2. CDR3 bases: TGCGCCAGCAGCTTGATACTAGCGGGGCCCCAAGAGACCCAGTACTTC. Translating gives CASSLILAGPQETQYF.